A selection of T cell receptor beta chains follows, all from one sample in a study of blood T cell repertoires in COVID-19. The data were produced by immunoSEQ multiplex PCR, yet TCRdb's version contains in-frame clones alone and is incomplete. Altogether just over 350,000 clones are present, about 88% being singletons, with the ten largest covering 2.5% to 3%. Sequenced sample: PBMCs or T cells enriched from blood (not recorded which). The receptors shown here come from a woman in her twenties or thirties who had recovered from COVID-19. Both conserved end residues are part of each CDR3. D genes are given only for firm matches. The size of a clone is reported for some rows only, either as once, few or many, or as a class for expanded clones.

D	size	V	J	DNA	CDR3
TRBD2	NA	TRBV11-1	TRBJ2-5	TGTGCCAGCAGCGCCGGGACTAGCGTCATTGAGACCCAGTACTTC	CASSAGTSVIETQYF
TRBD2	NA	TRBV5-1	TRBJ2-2	TGCGCCAGCAGCTATGGAAGCGGGGCGAACACCGGGGAGCTGTTTTTT	CASSYGSGANTGELFF
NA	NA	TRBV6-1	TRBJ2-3	TGTGCCAGCAGTGAAGGCCCAGGGGTTGTCTCAGATACGCAGTATTTT	CASSEGPGVVSDTQYF
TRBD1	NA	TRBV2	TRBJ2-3	TGTGCCAGCGGGGGACAGCTCACAGATACGCAGTATTTT	CASGGQLTDTQYF
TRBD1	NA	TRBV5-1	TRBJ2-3	TGCGCCAGCAGCCCGGGACAGGTCACAGATACGCAGTATTTT	CASSPGQVTDTQYF
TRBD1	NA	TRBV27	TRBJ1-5	TGTGCCAGCAGTCCCATAAACGACAGGGGCAATCAGCCCCAGCATTTT	CASSPINDRGNQPQHF
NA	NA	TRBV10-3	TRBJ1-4	TGTGCCATCAGTGCGGGTGGCGAAAAACTGTTTTTT	CAISAGGEKLFF
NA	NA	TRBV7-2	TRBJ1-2	TGTGCCAGCAGCTTCTTAGGGGCGAGTGGCTACACCTTC	CASSFLGASGYTF
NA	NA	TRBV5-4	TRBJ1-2	TGTGCCAGCAATGAGGGAAACGCGGATGGCTACACCTTC	CASNEGNADGYTF
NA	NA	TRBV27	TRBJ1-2	TGTGCCAGCAGTTACCGTGGGGGCCACTATGGCTACACCTTC	CASSYRGGHYGYTF
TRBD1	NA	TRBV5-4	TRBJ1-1	TGTGCCAGCAGCCCTACAGGGGGGAACACTGAAGCTTTCTTT	CASSPTGGNTEAFF
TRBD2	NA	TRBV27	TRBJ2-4	TGTGCCAGCAAGAGAAGCGGGGGCATTCAGTACTTC	CASKRSGGIQYF
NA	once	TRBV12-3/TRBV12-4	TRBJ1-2	TGTGCCAGCAGGACTGCCGGGAGCGGCTACACCTTC	CASRTAGSGYTF
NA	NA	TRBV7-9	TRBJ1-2	TGTGCCAGCAGCTTGATTGTACAGGGACATGGCTACACCTTC	CASSLIVQGHGYTF
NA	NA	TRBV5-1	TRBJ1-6	TGCGCCAGCAGCTTGCAGGGTGAGGATTGGTCACCCCTCCACTTT	CASSLQGEDWSPLHF
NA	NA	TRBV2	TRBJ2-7	TGTGCCAGCAGGAGGCAGATCTACGAGCAGTACTTC	CASRRQIYEQYF
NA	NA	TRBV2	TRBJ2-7	TGTGCCAGCAGTCCACAGGGTTCCACCTACGAGCAGTACTTC	CASSPQGSTYEQYF
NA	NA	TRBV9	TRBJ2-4	TGTGCCAGCACCGGGGGCATTCAGTACTTC	CASTGGIQYF
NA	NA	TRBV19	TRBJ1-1	TGTGCCAGTAGTATACGGGGGGCGGAGGATGAAGCTTTCTTT	CASSIRGAEDEAFF
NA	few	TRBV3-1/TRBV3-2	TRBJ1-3	TGTGCCAGCAGCCAGGAGGTTTGGGCGAATGGAAACACCATATATTTT	CASSQEVWANGNTIYF
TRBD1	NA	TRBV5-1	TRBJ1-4	TGCGCCAGCAGCTTGGAGCCAGGGGGCCGACCTAATGAAAAACTGTTTTTT	CASSLEPGGRPNEKLFF
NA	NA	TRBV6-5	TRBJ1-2	TGTGCCAGCAGAAAAAGGGGCGGGGACTATGGCTACACCTTC	CASRKRGGDYGYTF
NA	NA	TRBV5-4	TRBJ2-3	TGTGCCAGCAGCTTGGCGGCGGGAACCACAGATACGCAGTATTTT	CASSLAAGTTDTQYF
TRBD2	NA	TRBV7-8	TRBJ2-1	TGTGCCAGCAGCCCTTGGACTAGCGGGAGTTACTATGAGCAGTTCTTC	CASSPWTSGSYYEQFF
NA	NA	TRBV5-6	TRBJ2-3	TGTGCCAGCAGTCGGGGAGGGGGTATCACAGATACGCAGTATTTT	CASSRGGGITDTQYF
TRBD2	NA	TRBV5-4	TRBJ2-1	TGTGCCAGCAGCCCGGGGACTAGTGGGTTCTCCCATGAGCAGTTCTTC	CASSPGTSGFSHEQFF
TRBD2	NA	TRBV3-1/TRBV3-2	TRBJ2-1	TGTGCCAGCGGGACTAGGGGCAATGAGCAGTTCTTC	CASGTRGNEQFF
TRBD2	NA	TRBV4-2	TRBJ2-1	TGTGCCAGCAGCCCGGGGACTAGCGGGAGCTCCTACAATGAGCAGTTCTTC	CASSPGTSGSSYNEQFF
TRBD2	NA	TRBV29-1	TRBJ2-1	TGCAGCGTTGAAGGATTAGCGGGAGGGAGCTCCTACAATGAGCAGTTCTTC	CSVEGLAGGSSYNEQFF
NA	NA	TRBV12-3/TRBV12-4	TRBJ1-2	TGTGCCAGCAGTTTCTTAACAGGTGGCTACACCTTC	CASSFLTGGYTF
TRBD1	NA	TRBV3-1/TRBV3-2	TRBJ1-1	TGTGCCAGCAGCCAAAAAGGGGGGACAGTTGAAACTGAAGCTTTCTTT	CASSQKGGTVETEAFF
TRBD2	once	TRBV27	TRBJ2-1	TGTGCCAGCAGTTTAAGAGTAGCGGGGTACAATGAGCAGTTCTTC	CASSLRVAGYNEQFF
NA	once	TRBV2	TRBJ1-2	TGTGCCAGCAGTGAAGCTCCCAGGGATAACTATGGCTACACCTTC	CASSEAPRDNYGYTF
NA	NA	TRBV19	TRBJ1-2	TGTGCCAGTAGTATAGCCCTTCACCGGGAAGCTAACTATGGCTACACCTTC	CASSIALHREANYGYTF